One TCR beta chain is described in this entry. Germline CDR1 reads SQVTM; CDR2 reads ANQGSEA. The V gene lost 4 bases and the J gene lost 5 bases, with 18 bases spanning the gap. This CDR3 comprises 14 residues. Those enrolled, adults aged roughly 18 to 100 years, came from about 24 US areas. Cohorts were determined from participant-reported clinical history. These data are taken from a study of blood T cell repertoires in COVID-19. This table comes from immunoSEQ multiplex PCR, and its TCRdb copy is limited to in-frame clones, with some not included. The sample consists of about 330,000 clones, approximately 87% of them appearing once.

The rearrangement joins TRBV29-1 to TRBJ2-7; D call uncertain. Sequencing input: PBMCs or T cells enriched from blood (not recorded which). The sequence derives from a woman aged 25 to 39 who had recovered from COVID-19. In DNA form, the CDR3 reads TGCAGCGTTGGTGGTTTGGCGGCTGCCCACGAGCAGTACTTC. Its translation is CSVGGLAAAHEQYF.